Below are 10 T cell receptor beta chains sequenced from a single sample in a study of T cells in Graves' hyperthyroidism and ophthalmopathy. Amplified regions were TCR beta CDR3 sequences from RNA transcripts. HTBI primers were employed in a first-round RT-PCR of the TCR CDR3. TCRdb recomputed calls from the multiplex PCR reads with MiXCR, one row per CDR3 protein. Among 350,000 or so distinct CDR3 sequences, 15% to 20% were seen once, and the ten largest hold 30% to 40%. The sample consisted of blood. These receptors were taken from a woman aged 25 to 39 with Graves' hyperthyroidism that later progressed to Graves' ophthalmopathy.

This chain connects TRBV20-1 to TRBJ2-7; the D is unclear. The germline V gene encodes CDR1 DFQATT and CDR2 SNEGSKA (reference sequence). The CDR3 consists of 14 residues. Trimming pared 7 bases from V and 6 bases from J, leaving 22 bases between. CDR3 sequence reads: CSVPSQVFFSEQYF. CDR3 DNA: TGCAGTGTGCCGAGCCAAGTTTTTTTTAGCGAGCAGTACTTC.

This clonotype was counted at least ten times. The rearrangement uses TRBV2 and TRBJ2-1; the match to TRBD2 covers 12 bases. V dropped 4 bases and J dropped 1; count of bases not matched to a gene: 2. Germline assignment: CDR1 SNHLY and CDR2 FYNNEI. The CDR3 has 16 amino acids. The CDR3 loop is CASSGTSGDSYNEQFF. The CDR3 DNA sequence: TGTGCCAGCAGTGGGACTAGCGGGGATTCCTACAATGAGCAGTTCTTC.

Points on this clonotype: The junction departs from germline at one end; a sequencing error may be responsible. The CDR3 DNA follows: TGCGCCAGCAGAGGACAGGGGGCTAGCGGCACTGAAGCTTTCTTT. Its protein product is CASRGQGASGTEAFF. The V call is TRBV6-1, the J call TRBJ1-1; 11 bases are shared with TRBD1. The germline V gene has CDR1 MNHNS and CDR2 SASEGT. The CDR3 has 15 residues.

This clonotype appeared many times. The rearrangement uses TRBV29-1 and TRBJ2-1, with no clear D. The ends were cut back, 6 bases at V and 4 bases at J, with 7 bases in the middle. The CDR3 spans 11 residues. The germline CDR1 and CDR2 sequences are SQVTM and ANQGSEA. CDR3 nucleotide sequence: TGCAGCGTAGACACGTACAATGAGCAGTTCTTC. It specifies CSVDTYNEQFF.

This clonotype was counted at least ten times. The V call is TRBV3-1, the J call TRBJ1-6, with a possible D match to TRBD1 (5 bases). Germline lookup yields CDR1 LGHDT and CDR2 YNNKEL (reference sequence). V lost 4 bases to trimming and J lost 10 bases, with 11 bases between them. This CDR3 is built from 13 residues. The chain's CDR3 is CASSRGGESPLHF. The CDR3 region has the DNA TGTGCCAGCAGCCGCGGAGGGGAGTCACCCCTCCACTTT.

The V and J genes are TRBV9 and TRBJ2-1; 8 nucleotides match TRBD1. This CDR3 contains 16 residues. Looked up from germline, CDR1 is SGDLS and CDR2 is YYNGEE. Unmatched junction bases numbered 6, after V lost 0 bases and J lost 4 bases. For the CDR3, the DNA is TGTGCCAGCAGCGTAGCCCCGGGACAGGTTTACAATGAGCAGTTCTTC. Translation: CASSVAPGQVYNEQFF. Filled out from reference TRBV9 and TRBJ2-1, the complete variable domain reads DSGVTQTPKHLITATGQRVTLRCSPRSGDLSVYWYQQSLDQGLQFLIQYYNGEERAKGNILERFSAQQFPDLHSELNLSSLELGDSALYFCASSVAPGQVYNEQFFGPGTRLTVL.

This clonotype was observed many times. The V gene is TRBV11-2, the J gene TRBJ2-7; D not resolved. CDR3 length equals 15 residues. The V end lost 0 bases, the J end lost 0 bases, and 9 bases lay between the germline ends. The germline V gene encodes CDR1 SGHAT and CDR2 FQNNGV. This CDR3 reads CASSLEAGDSYEQYF. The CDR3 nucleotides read TGTGCCAGCAGCTTAGAGGCAGGAGACTCCTACGAGCAGTACTTC.

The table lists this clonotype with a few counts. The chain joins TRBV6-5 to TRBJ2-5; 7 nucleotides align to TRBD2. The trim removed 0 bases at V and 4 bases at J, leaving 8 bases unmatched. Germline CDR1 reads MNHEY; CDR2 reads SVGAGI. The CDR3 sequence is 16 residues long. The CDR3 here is CASSYSSLAEIETQYF. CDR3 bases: TGTGCCAGCAGTTACTCGAGCCTAGCGGAGATAGAGACCCAGTACTTC.

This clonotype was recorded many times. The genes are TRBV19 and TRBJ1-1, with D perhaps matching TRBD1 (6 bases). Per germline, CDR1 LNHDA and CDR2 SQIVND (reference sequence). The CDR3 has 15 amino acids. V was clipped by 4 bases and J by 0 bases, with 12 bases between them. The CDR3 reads CASSTRTVMNTEAFF. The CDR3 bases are TGTGCCAGTAGTACCCGGACAGTTATGAACACTGAAGCTTTCTTT.

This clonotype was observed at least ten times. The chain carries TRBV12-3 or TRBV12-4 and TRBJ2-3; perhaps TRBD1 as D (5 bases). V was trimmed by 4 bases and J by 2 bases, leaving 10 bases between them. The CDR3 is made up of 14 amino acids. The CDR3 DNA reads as TGTGCCAGCAGTTCCGTGGGGCCCACAGATACGCAGTATTTT. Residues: CASSSVGPTDTQYF.